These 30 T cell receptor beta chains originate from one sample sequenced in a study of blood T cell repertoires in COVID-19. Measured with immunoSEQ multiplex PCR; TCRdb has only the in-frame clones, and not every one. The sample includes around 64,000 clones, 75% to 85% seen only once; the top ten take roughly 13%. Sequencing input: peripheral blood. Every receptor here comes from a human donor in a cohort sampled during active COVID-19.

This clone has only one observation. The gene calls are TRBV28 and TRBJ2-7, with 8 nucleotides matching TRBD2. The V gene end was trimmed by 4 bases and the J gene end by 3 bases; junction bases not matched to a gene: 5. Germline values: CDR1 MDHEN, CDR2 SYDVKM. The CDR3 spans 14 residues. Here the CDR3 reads CASSSGGNIYEQYV. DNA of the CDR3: TGTGCCAGCAGTTCGGGGGGGAACATCTACGAGCAGTACGTC.

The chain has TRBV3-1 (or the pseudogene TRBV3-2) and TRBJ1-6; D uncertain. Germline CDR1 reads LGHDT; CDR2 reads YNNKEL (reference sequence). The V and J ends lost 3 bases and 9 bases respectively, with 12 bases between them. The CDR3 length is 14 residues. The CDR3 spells CASSQGRGGSPLHF. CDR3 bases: TGTGCCAGCAGCCAGGGTCGCGGTGGTTCACCCCTCCACTTT.

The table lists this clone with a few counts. The CDR3 protein is CASSSQRVGGIGYGYTF. CDR3 nucleotides: TGCGCCAGCAGCAGTCAAAGGGTGGGGGGGATCGGCTATGGCTACACCTTC. The chain employs TRBV4-1 and TRBJ1-2; D is perhaps TRBD1 (5 bases). The CDR3 is 17 amino acids. Per germline, CDR1 MGHRA and CDR2 YSYEKL. V lost 5 bases, J lost 4 bases, and 23 bases lay in between.

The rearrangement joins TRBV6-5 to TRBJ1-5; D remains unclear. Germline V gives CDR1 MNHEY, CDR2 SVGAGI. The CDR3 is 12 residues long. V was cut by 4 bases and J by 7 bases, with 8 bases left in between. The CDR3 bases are TGTGCCAGCAGTTTCCCCGGGCAGCCCCAGCATTTT. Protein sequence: CASSFPGQPQHF.

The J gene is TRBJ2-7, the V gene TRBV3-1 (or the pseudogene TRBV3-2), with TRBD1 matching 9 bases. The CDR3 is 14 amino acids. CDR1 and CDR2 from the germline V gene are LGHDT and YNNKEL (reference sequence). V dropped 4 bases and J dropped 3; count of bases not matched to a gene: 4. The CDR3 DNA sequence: TGTGCCAGCAGCCTGGGGACAGGGAGCTACGAGCAGTACTTC. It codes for CASSLGTGSYEQYF.

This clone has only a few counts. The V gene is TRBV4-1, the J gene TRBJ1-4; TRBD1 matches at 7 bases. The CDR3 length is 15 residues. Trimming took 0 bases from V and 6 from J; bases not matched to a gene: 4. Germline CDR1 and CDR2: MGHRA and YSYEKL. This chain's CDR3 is CASSQDPQGYEKLFF. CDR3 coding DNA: TGCGCCAGCAGCCAAGATCCACAGGGGTATGAAAAACTGTTTTTT.

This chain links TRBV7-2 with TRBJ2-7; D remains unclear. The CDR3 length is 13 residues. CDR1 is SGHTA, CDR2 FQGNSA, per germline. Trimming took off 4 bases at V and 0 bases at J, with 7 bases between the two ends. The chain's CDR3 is CASSSLSSYEQYF. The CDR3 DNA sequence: TGTGCCAGCAGCTCCCTTAGCTCCTACGAGCAGTACTTC.

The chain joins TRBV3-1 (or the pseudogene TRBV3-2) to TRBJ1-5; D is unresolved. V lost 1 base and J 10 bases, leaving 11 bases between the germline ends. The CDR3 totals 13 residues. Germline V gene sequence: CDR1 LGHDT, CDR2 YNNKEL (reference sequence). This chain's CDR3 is CASSQVRGNPQHF. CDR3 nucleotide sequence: TGTGCCAGCAGCCAAGTGAGAGGTAACCCCCAGCATTTT.

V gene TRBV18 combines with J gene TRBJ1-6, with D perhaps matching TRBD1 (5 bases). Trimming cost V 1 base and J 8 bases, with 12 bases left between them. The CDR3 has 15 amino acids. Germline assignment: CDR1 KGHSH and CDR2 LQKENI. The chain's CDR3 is CASSPLGGSDSPLHF. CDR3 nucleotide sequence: TGTGCCAGCTCACCACTCGGGGGGTCGGATTCACCCCTCCACTTT. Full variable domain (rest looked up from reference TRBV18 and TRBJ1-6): NAGVMQNPRHLVRRRGQEARLRCSPMKGHSHVYWYRQLPEEGLKFMVYLQKENIIDESGMPKERFSAEFPKEGPSILRIQQVVRGDSAAYFCASSPLGGSDSPLHFGNGTRLTVT.

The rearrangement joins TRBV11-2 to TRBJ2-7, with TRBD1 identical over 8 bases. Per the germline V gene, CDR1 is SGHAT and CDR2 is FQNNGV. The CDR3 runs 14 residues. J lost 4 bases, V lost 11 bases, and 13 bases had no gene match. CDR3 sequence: CACQPGQGDYEQYF. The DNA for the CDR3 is TGTGCCTGCCAACCCGGACAGGGCGATTACGAGCAGTACTTC.

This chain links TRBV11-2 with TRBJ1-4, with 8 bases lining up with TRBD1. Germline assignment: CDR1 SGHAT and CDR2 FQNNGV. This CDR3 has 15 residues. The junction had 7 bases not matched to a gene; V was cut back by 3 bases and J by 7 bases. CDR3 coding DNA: TGTGCCAGCAGCTTGACTCAGGGGGCGGTTGAAAAACTGTTTTTT. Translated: CASSLTQGAVEKLFF.

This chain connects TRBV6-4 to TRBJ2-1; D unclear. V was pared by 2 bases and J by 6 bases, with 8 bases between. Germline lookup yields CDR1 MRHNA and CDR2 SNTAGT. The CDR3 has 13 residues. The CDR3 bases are TGTGCCAGCAGTGACGAGGCTGGCAATGAGCAGTTCTTC. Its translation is CASSDEAGNEQFF.

CDR3 DNA sequence: TGCGCCAGCAGCTTGGGGGCGCGGGACACTGAAGCTTTCTTT. Its protein is CASSLGARDTEAFF. This rearrangement joins TRBV5-1 to TRBJ1-1; D gene ambiguous. Germline CDR1 and CDR2: SGHRS and YFSETQ. The CDR3 is made up of 14 amino acids. The V end lost 0 bases, the J end lost 3 bases, and 9 bases lay between the germline ends.

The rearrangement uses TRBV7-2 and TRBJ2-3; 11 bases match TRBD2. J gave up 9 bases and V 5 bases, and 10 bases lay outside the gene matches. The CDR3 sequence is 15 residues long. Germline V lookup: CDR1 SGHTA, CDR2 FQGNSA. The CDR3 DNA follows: TGTGCCAGCAGCCTACTAGCGGGGGCACCGCGGACGCAGTATTTT. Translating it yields CASSLLAGAPRTQYF.

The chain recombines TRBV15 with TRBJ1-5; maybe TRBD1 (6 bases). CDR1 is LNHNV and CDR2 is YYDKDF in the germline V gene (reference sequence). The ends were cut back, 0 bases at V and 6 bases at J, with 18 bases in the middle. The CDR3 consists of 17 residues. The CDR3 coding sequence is TGTGCCACCAGCAGAGATCGAAGAGGGACACAGACTCAGCCCCAGCATTTT. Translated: CATSRDRRGTQTQPQHF.

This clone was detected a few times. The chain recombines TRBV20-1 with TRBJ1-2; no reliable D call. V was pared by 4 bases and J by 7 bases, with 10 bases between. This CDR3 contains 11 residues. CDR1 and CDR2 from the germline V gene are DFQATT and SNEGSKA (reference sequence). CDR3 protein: CSANTGVGYTF. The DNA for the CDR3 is TGCAGTGCTAATACCGGAGTTGGCTACACCTTC.

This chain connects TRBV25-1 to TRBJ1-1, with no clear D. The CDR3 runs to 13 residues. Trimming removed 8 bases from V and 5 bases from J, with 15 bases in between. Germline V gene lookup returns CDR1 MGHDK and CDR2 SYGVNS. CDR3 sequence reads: CASRGGGRTEAFF. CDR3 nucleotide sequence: TGTGCCAGCCGGGGAGGTGGGAGAACTGAAGCTTTCTTT.

In nucleotides, the CDR3 is TGTGCCAGTAGTATAGGGGGCCTTCCGGGACTAGTCTACAATGAGCAGTTCTTC. Translation gives CASSIGGLPGLVYNEQFF. The gene calls are TRBV19 and TRBJ2-1; 8 bases fit TRBD2. Trimming took 1 base from V and 3 from J; bases not matched to a gene: 11. Per the germline V gene, CDR1 is LNHDA and CDR2 is SQIVND (reference sequence). This CDR3 contains 18 residues.

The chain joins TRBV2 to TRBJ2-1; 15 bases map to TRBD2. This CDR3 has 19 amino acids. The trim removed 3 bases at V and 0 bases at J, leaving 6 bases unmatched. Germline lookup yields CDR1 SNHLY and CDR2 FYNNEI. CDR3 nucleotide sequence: TGTGCCAGCAGTGAGGGACTAGCGGGGGGACTGAGCTCCTACAATGAGCAGTTCTTC. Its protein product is CASSEGLAGGLSSYNEQFF.

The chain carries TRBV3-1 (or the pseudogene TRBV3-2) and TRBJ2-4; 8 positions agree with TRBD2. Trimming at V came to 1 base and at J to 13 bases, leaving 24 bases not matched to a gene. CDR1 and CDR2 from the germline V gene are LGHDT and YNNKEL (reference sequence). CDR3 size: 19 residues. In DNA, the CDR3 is TGTGCCAGCAGCCAAGTCGGGGGTAATAGCGGGGTAACGCCCTACAGACAGTACTTC. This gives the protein CASSQVGGNSGVTPYRQYF.

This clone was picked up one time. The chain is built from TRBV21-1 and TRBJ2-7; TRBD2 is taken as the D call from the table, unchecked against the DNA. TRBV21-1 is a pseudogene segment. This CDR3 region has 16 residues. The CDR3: CASSKPGTQESYEQYV. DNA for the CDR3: TGTGCCAGCAGCAAGCCCGGGACTCAAGAATCCTACGAGCAGTACGTC.

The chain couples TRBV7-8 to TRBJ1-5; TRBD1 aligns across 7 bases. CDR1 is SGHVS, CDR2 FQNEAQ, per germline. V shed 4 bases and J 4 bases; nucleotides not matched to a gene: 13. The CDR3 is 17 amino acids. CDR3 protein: CASSSIAGTAQNQPQHF. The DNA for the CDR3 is TGTGCCAGCAGCTCCATTGCGGGGACAGCCCAGAATCAGCCCCAGCATTTT.

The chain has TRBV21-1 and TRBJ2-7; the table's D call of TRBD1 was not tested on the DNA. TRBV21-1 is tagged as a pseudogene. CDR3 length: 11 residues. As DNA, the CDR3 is TGTGCCAGCAGCAATCAGTACGAGCAGTACGTC. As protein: CASSNQYEQYV.

CDR3 in DNA: TGTGCCAGCAGTTACGCGGACTTAAAGTACTTC. This codes for CASSYADLKYF. The chain is built from TRBV6-2 or TRBV6-3 and TRBJ2-5; D may be TRBD2 (5 bases). The CDR3 is 11 residues long. Trimming took off 2 bases at V and 12 bases at J, with 10 bases between the two ends. Germline assignment: CDR1 MNHEY and CDR2 SVGEGT.

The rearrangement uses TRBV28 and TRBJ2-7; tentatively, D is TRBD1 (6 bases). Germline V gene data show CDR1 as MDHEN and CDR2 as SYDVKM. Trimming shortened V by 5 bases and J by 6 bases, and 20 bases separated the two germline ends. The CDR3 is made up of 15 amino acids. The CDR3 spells CASSPTPRGGGEQYV. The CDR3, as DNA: TGTGCCAGCAGTCCGACCCCCAGGGGTGGAGGCGAGCAGTACGTC.

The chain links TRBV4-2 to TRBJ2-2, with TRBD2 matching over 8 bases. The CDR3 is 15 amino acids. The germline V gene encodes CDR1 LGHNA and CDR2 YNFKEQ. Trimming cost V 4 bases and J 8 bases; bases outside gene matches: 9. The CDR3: CASSLGLAGGGELFF. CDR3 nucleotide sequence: TGTGCCAGCAGCCTTGGCCTAGCGGGTGGGGGGGAGCTGTTTTTT.

This CDR3 is CATQAGDTQYF. Written as DNA, the CDR3 is TGTGCCACCCAAGCCGGAGATACGCAGTATTTT. This rearrangement joins TRBV24-1 to TRBJ2-3, with D uncertain. The CDR3 loop spans 11 amino acids. V shed 9 bases and J shed 5 bases, with 8 bases lying between them. Per the germline V gene, CDR1 is KGHDR and CDR2 is SFDVKD.

The DNA for the CDR3 is TGTGCCAGCTCGCCCCGCTTCCAGGGGGCGAACACTGAAGCTTTCTTT. It codes for CASSPRFQGANTEAFF. This sequence joins TRBV18 and TRBJ1-1, with TRBD1 matching over 8 bases. In germline, CDR1 is KGHSH, CDR2 LQKENI. The CDR3 has 16 residues. With 6 bases clipped from V and 1 base from J, the junction kept 10 bases outside the gene matches. The variable domain in full, with the rest retrieved from reference TRBV18 and TRBJ1-1, is NAGVMQNPRHLVRRRGQEARLRCSPMKGHSHVYWYRQLPEEGLKFMVYLQKENIIDESGMPKERFSAEFPKEGPSILRIQQVVRGDSAAYFCASSPRFQGANTEAFFGQGTRLTVV.

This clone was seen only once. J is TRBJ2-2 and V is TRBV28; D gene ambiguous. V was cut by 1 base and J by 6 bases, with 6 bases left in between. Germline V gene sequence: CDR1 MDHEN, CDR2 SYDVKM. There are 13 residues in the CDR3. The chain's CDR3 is CASSLSVPGELFF. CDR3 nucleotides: TGTGCCAGCAGTTTATCAGTCCCCGGGGAGCTGTTTTTT.

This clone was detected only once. The CDR3 loop reads CASSEREMSGGYTF. For the CDR3, the DNA is TGTGCCAGCAGTGAACGGGAAATGAGTGGTGGCTACACCTTC. V gene TRBV2 combines with J gene TRBJ1-2; D is ambiguous. V was cut by 2 bases and J by 7 bases, with 14 bases left in between. The CDR3 has 14 residues. Germline-derived CDR1 and CDR2 are SNHLY and FYNNEI.